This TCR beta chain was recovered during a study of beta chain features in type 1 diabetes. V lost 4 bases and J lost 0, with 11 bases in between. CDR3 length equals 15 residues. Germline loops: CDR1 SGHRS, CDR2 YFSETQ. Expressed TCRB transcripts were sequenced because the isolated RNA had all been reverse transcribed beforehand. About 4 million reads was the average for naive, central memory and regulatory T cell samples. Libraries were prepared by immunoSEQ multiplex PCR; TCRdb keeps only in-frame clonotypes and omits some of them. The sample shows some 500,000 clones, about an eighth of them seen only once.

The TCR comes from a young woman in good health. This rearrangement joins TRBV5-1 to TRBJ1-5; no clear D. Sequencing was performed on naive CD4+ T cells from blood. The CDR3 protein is CASSPDGNSNQPQHF. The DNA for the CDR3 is TGCGCCAGCAGCCCGGACGGGAATAGCAATCAGCCCCAGCATTTT.